One sample yielded the 17 T cell receptor beta chains listed below, sequenced in a study of control samples from healthy donors and cancer patients (dated by TCRdb to 2020 to 2022). The library was produced with the immunoSEQ multiplex PCR assay. Entries here come from immuneACCESS through TCRdb and include only in-frame sequences with V and J called. Some clones fail to appear in such tables; in the studies checked, an unresolved V gene covers under half of the shortfall, and the cause of the remainder is unknown. The sample includes tens of thousands of clones, with 93% observed a single time. Roughly 1.3% of the sample lies in the top ten. Source material: PBMCs. The source of these receptors is a woman in her thirties or forties with lung cancer.

The chain combines TRBV10-3 with TRBJ2-1; either TRBD1 or TRBD2 may supply D (6 bases each). V lost 0 bases, J lost 4 bases, and 10 bases lay in between. CDR3 length equals 15 residues. Germline V gene sequence: CDR1 ENHRY, CDR2 SYGVKD. The CDR3 coding sequence is TGTGCCATCAGTGAGTCGGGGGGCAGTTACAATGAGCAGTTCTTC. It specifies CAISESGGSYNEQFF.

This chain links TRBV11-3 with TRBJ2-5, with D tentatively TRBD1 or TRBD2 (5 bases each). Germline V gene data show CDR1 as SGHNT and CDR2 as YENEEA. V lost 4 bases and J 2 bases, leaving 17 bases between the germline ends. The CDR3 runs to 16 residues. CDR3 bases: TGTGCCAGCAGCTGGGGGAGCGAGGAGTCACAAGAGACCCAGTACTTC. Translating gives CASSWGSEESQETQYF.

The CDR3 reads CASSPGPNTEAFF. Written as DNA, the CDR3 is TGTGCCAGTTCGCCTGGGCCAAACACTGAAGCTTTCTTT. The chain couples TRBV11-2 to TRBJ1-1; D unclear. CDR3 length: 13 residues. Germline assignment: CDR1 SGHAT and CDR2 FQNNGV. Trimming took 9 bases from V and 2 from J, leaving 13 bases between them.

The chain has TRBV4-1 and TRBJ2-3; 8 bases fit TRBD1. Trimming took 6 bases from V and 2 from J; bases not matched to a gene: 10. Germline V gene lookup returns CDR1 MGHRA and CDR2 YSYEKL. The CDR3 extends over 16 amino acids. In DNA, the CDR3 is TGCGCCAGCAGTGGGATATACAGGGGGGTCACAGATACGCAGTATTTT. Translated: CASSGIYRGVTDTQYF.

V and J are TRBV24-1 and TRBJ1-5; 8 positions match TRBD1. The germline gives CDR1 KGHDR, CDR2 SFDVKD. This CDR3 is built from 18 residues. Trimming took 9 bases from V and 7 from J; bases not matched to a gene: 22. For the CDR3, the DNA is TGTGCCACCTCTGGGTTGGACAGGGCTTGTTTGGGGAGGCAGCCCCAGCATTTT. Translated, it gives CATSGLDRACLGRQPQHF.

The chain couples TRBV18 to TRBJ1-1; D is ambiguous. Germline values: CDR1 KGHSH, CDR2 LQKENI. Trimming removed 0 bases from V and 0 bases from J, with 11 bases in between. CDR3 size: 16 residues. The CDR3 is CASSPPSQPMNTEAFF. The CDR3 coding sequence is TGTGCCAGCTCACCACCTTCGCAGCCCATGAACACTGAAGCTTTCTTT.

The chain employs TRBV27 and TRBJ1-2; D is unresolved. The CDR3 is 17 residues long. Trimming removed 5 bases at V and 3 bases at J, with 22 bases between. The germline V gene has CDR1 MNHEY and CDR2 SMNVEV (reference sequence). This CDR3 is CASSPHPRALEHYGYTF. The DNA of the CDR3 is TGTGCCAGCAGTCCACACCCCCGGGCCCTAGAGCACTATGGCTACACCTTC.

J is TRBJ2-7 and V is TRBV15; no firm D call. V lost 1 base and J 5 bases, leaving 6 bases between the germline ends. This CDR3 is 12 amino acids long. Germline V CDR1 and CDR2: LNHNV, YYDKDF (reference sequence). The CDR3 loop is CATSRAHNEQYF. In nucleotides, the CDR3 is TGTGCCACCAGCAGAGCACACAACGAGCAGTACTTC.

This clone showed up just once. The chain has TRBV30 and TRBJ1-1; D gene uncertain. The CDR3 is 13 residues long. Trimming removed 5 bases at V and 0 bases at J, with 10 bases between. Germline CDR1 and CDR2: GTSNPN and SVGIG (reference sequence). The CDR3 spells CAWEVGLNTEAFF. The DNA of the CDR3 is TGTGCCTGGGAGGTAGGATTGAACACTGAAGCTTTCTTT.

The chain employs TRBV5-1 and TRBJ2-2; possibly TRBD2 for D (6 bases). V was clipped by 3 bases and J by 5 bases, with 11 bases between them. CDR1 is SGHRS and CDR2 is YFSETQ in the germline V gene. CDR3 length: 14 amino acids. CDR3: CASSWTGETGELFF. The CDR3 nucleotides are TGCGCCAGCAGCTGGACGGGGGAGACCGGGGAGCTGTTTTTT. The full variable domain, its missing parts supplied by reference TRBV5-1 and TRBJ2-2, is KAGVTQTPRYLIKTRGQQVTLSCSPISGHRSVSWYQQTPGQGLQFLFEYFSETQRNKGNFPGRFSGRQFSNSRSEMNVSTLELGDSALYLCASSWTGETGELFFGEGSRLTVL.

This clone was seen a single time. The rearrangement links TRBV6-1 to TRBJ1-6; no clear D. V was trimmed by 1 base and J by 4 bases, leaving 14 bases between them. The CDR3 totals 17 residues. Germline-derived CDR1 and CDR2 are MNHNS and SASEGT. CDR3 region: CASSEDVTTRYNSPLHF. CDR3 bases: TGTGCCAGCAGTGAAGACGTGACAACGCGTTATAATTCACCCCTCCACTTT.

Of note for this clone: At one of its ends the junction is not consistent with the germline gene, which may arise from a read error. The CDR3 loop is CASSCAGTGEENQPQHF. In DNA, the CDR3 is TGTGCTAGCAGCTGTGCCGGGACAGGGGAGGAGAATCAGCCCCAGCATTTT. The chain recombines TRBV7-7 with TRBJ1-5; TRBD1 matches at 10 bases. This CDR3 comprises 17 residues. The germline gives CDR1 SSHAT, CDR2 FNYEAQ (reference sequence).

The chain links TRBV27 to TRBJ2-2, with D possibly TRBD2 on 5 matching bases. Trimming left V 6 bases short and J 5 bases short, with 13 bases between. Germline V CDR1 and CDR2: MNHEY, SMNVEV (reference sequence). The length of the CDR3 is 14 residues. CDR3 sequence reads: CASRPSTKTGELFF. In nucleotides, the CDR3 is TGTGCCAGCAGACCTTCGACTAAGACCGGGGAGCTGTTTTTT.

The chain employs TRBV5-6 and TRBJ2-3; the D gene is possibly TRBD2 (5 bases). Germline V gene lookup returns CDR1 SGHDT and CDR2 YYEEEE. There are 15 residues in the CDR3. V was clipped by 0 bases and J by 3 bases, with 11 bases between them. This chain's CDR3 is CASSLEAGETDTQYF. The DNA of the CDR3 is TGTGCCAGCAGCTTGGAGGCGGGTGAGACAGATACGCAGTATTTT.

This chain uses TRBV14 with TRBJ1-6; D uncertain. Trimming took off 7 bases at V and 8 bases at J, with 12 bases between the two ends. This CDR3 region has 13 residues. The V gene's germline CDR1 is SGHDN and CDR2 FVKESK. The CDR3 DNA reads as TGTGCCAGCAAAGGGTTCCTAGATTCACCCCTCCACTTT. This gives the protein CASKGFLDSPLHF.

The V and J genes are TRBV11-2 and TRBJ2-2; 8 nucleotides agree with TRBD2. This CDR3 region has 14 residues. The V and J ends lost 7 bases and 9 bases, in that order; junction bases with no gene match: 10. From germline, CDR1 is SGHAT and CDR2 FQNNGV. CDR3 nucleotide sequence: TGTGCCAGCACCCGGGACCCTAGCGGGTGGGAGCTGTTTTTT. The encoded protein is CASTRDPSGWELFF. Drawing the rest from reference TRBV11-2 and TRBJ2-2, the complete variable domain is EAGVAQSPRYKIIEKRQSVAFWCNPISGHATLYWYQQILGQGPKLLIQFQNNGVVDDSQLPKDRFSAERLKGVDSTLKIQPAKLEDSAVYLCASTRDPSGWELFFGEGSRLTVL.

The rearrangement joins TRBV6-5 to TRBJ1-1; 7 bases align to TRBD1. The CDR3 runs to 14 residues. The ends lost 2 bases at V and 1 base at J; junction bases unmatched: 1. Looked up from germline, CDR1 is MNHEY and CDR2 is SVGAGI. The CDR3 spells CASSYGTENTEAFF. The CDR3 nucleotides are TGTGCCAGCAGTTACGGGACAGAGAACACTGAAGCTTTCTTT.